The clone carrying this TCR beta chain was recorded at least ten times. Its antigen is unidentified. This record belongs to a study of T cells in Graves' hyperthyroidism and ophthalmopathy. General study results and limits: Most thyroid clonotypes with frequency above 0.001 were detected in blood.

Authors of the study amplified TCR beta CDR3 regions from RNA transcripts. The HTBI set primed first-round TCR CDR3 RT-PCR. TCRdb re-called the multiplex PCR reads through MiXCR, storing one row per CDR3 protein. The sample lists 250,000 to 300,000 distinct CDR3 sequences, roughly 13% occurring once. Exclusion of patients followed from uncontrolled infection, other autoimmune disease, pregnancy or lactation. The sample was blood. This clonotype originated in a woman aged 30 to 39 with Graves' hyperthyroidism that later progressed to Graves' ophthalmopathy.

The CDR3 DNA follows: TGCGCCAGCAGCTTTGACAGGGGATCGTACACCTTC. It is translated as CASSFDRGSYTF. J is TRBJ1-2 and V is TRBV5-1, with 8 positions matching TRBD1. Germline CDR1 and CDR2: SGHRS and YFSETQ. The CDR3 totals 12 residues. The J segment lost 11 bases and the V segment lost 2 bases, leaving 5 bases of the junction unmatched.